This T cell receptor beta chain was captured by sequencing in a study of low-dose radiotherapy and immunotherapy resistance in tumors. Across the study: A dose of 0.5 Gy per fraction was delivered to Cohort 1 every 2 weeks, for a total of 6.5 Gy. Intravenous nivolumab 240 mg every two weeks plus ipilimumab 1 mg/kg every six weeks was given to patients.

This clonotype was seen at least ten times. Priming of first-strand cDNA relied on TRAV- and TRBV-specific primers (covering alpha and beta chains). For amplifying TCRs, the PCR ran for about 22 cycles with Phusion, which was used together with a constant-region primer and the adapter on the V primers. The authors amplified isolated mRNA by in vitro transcription. TCRdb independently ran MiXCR on the reads; one entry per CDR3 protein. The table lists approximately 84,000 distinct CDR3 sequences, roughly a sixth of them singletons. The time point is: before trial treatment. This specimen consisted of PBMCs, obtained before treatment. The TCR was taken from a male donor with prostate cancer.

The CDR3 is CASTPLRGAGEQYF. The CDR3 bases are TGTGCCAGCACCCCCTTGCGGGGGGCCGGCGAGCAGTACTTC. This chain connects TRBV7-9 to TRBJ2-7; 8 positions agree with TRBD2. Germline CDR1 SEHNR, CDR2 FQNEAQ (reference sequence). This CDR3 spans 14 amino acids. The V segment lost 7 bases and the J segment 6 bases; nucleotides outside the gene matches: 11.